Reported below is one T cell receptor (beta chain). Its cognate antigen is unknown. The data were taken from a study of T cells in localized non-small cell lung cancer. Study conclusions and caveats: When the top 100 tumor clones were examined, a median around 50 of them also appeared in the adjacent lung, which was paired and uninvolved. A raised T cell density in blood coincided with lengthier overall survival. Tumor samples were not multi-region, leaving intratumor heterogeneity unexcluded.

This table comes from immunoSEQ multiplex PCR, and its TCRdb copy is limited to in-frame clones, with some not included. The sample lists 2,000 or so clones, roughly a quarter occurring once. Trimming left V 6 bases short and J 8 bases short, with 16 bases between. Germline-derived CDR1 and CDR2 are MDHEN and SYDVKM. The CDR3 is 14 amino acids. The sample in question was normal lung tissue next to the tumor, obtained before any cancer treatment. This clonotype was sampled from a male donor older than 55 with stage I lung adenocarcinoma. The J gene is TRBJ1-4, the V gene TRBV28; D uncertain. In DNA form, the CDR3 reads TGTGCCAGCAGCCCTGTAGGGCTCGGGGAAAAACTGTTTTTT. Translation: CASSPVGLGEKLFF. Based on the CDR3 plus reference TRBV28 and TRBJ1-4, the full variable domain is DVKVTQSSRYLVKRTGEKVFLECVQDMDHENMFWYRQDPGLGLRLIYFSYDVKMKEKGDIPEGYSVSREKKERFSLILESASTNQTSMYLCASSPVGLGEKLFFGSGTQLSVL.